This TCR beta chain appears in the sequencing data of a study of blood T cell repertoires in COVID-19. Study background: Both acute and convalescent COVID-19 samples were obtained from the United States, Italy and Spain. T cells, B-cell-depleted T cells, or PBMCs supplied cDNA or gDNA.

The authors' processing: The assay estimated nucleated cells by amplifying reference gene primers. The data were produced by immunoSEQ multiplex PCR, yet TCRdb's version contains in-frame clones alone and is incomplete. The DNA was the basis for D and trimming; V, J and clone size are from that table. There are some 58,000 clones in the sample; over 70% occur only once, and 3.5% lies in the top ten. The CDR3 has 16 residues. CDR1 SGHRS and CDR2 YFSETQ come from the germline V gene. V was shortened by 4 bases and J by 9 bases, with 23 bases between the two germline ends. The receptor was isolated from a human donor in a cohort sampled during active COVID-19. Input material: peripheral blood. This rearrangement joins TRBV5-1 to TRBJ2-1; a weak D match, TRBD2 (6 bases). CDR3 bases: TGCGCCAGCAGCGTCTTAGCGGACCAGAGGAGGGGTGAGCAGTTCTTC. As protein: CASSVLADQRRGEQFF. Full variable domain (missing parts from reference TRBV5-1 and TRBJ2-1): KAGVTQTPRYLIKTRGQQVTLSCSPISGHRSVSWYQQTPGQGLQFLFEYFSETQRNKGNFPGRFSGRQFSNSRSEMNVSTLELGDSALYLCASSVLADQRRGEQFFGPGTRLTVL.